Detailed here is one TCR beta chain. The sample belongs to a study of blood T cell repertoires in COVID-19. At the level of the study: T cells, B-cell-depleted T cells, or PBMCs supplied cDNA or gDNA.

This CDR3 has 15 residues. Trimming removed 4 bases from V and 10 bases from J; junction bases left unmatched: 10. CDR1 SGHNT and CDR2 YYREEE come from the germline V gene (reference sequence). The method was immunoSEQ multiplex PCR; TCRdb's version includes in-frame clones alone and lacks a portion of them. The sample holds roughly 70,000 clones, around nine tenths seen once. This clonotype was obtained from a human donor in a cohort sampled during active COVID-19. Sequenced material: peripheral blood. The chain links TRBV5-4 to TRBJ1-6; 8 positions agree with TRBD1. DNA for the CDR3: TGTGCCAGCAGCGAAAATCCAGGGGGCGAATCACCCCTCCACTTT. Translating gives CASSENPGGESPLHF.